The clone carrying this TCR beta chain occurred many times. The sample is drawn from a study of regulatory T cells in long-lasting Graves disease. The V end lost 4 bases, the J end lost 0 bases, and 7 bases lay between the germline ends. Looked up from germline, CDR1 is SGHAT and CDR2 is FQNNGV. The CDR3 consists of 13 residues. Construction of the TCR beta libraries employed iRepertoire HTBI primers in conjunction with Arm-PCR of CDR3 regions. TCRdb ran MiXCR on the multiplex PCR reads and lists one entry per CDR3 protein. In the table there are some 330,000 distinct CDR3 sequences, roughly 24% of which are singletons. This sample's time point: persistent/refractory GD, antithyroid drugs over 5 years with positive TRAb. TCR sequences were obtained from RNA taken from PBMCs. Diagnosing Graves' disease relied on the American Thyroid Association guidelines.

The chain recombines TRBV11-2 with TRBJ2-7; no firm D call. This clonotype was sampled from a woman between 35 and 50 years old with Graves disease. The material was peripheral blood mononuclear cells (PBMCs), obtained when the disease was refractory, from a patient treated with antithyroid drugs. In nucleotides, the CDR3 is TGTGCCAGCAGCTACTCGGTCTCCTACGAGCAGTACTTC. This sequence encodes CASSYSVSYEQYF.